This T cell receptor (beta chain) emerged from a study of blood T cells in healthy people across ages. PCR was performed a second time for about 7 to 12 cycles using a sample-barcoded 5' primer and a J-beta primer mix. Each CDR3 protein is one row after TCRdb ran MiXCR on the 5' RACE reads. The sample consists of around 580,000 distinct CDR3 sequences, under 55% of them appearing once. The sequencing input was blood. This receptor was taken from a man of 80 years or more in good health.

The CDR3: CSAAGGAATDTQYF. The DNA of the CDR3 is TGCAGTGCTGCCGGAGGAGCGGCCACAGATACGCAGTATTTT. This chain links TRBV20-1 with TRBJ2-3; maybe TRBD2 (5 bases). Trimming took off 5 bases at V and 2 bases at J, with 14 bases between the two ends. The CDR3 runs 14 residues. Germline V lookup: CDR1 DFQATT, CDR2 SNEGSKA (reference sequence).